Sequencing of this T cell receptor beta chain was carried out in a study of blood T cells in healthy people across ages. The study, taken as a whole, reports: Investigators viewed diversity estimates from one million T cells as underestimates, the study reported.

The V gene end was trimmed by 7 bases and the J gene end by 4 bases; junction bases not matched to a gene: 11. Looked up from germline, CDR1 is MNHEY and CDR2 is SMNVEV (reference sequence). The CDR3 consists of 16 residues. With regard to this clonotype: Its antigen is not identified.

The use of a sample-barcoded 5' primer and a J-beta primer mix characterized a second PCR of roughly 7 to 11 cycles. TCRdb used MiXCR to reprocess the 5' RACE reads, holding one entry per CDR3 protein. This sample has about 970,000 distinct CDR3 sequences; about 51% occur once, and the top ten carry 20% to 25%. The TCR sequence derives from a woman aged 55-69 years in good health. The chain joins TRBV27 to TRBJ2-3; TRBD2 aligns across 10 bases. Specimen: blood. CDR3 sequence reads: CASTRTSGTASDTQYF. The CDR3 DNA follows: TGTGCCAGCACTAGGACTAGCGGTACCGCCTCAGATACGCAGTATTTT.